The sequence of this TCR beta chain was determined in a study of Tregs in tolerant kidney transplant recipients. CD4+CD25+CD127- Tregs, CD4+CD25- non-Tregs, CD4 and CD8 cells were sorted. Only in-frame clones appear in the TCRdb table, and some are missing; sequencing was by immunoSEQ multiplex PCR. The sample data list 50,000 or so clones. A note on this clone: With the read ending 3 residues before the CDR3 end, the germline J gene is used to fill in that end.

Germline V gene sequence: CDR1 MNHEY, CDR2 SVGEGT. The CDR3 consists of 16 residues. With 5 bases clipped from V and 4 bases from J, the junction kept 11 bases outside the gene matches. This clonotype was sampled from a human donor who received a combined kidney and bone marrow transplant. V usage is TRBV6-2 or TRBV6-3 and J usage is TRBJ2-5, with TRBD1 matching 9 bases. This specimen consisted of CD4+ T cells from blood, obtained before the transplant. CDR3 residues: CASSPDTGGLGETQYF. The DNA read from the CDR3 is TGTGCCAGCAGTCCGGACACAGGGGGCTTGGGAGAGACC.